The 15 T cell receptor beta chains in this list originate from one sample, sequenced in a study of molecular identifiers for immune sequencing clone quantification. One entry per CDR3 protein results from TCRdb running MiXCR on the PCR reads. The data hold approximately 550,000 distinct CDR3 sequences, with roughly 26% observed a single time. Sequenced: naive CD8+ T cells from blood, with Jurkat cell RNA spiked in. Subset defined: FACS-sorted CD8+CD4-CCR7+CD45RA+ naive T cells. Receptors originate from a human donor in good health. Some libraries in this study had Jurkat cell RNA spiked in.

Of note for this clonotype: A single base separates this from a much larger clone, so it may be a read error. The CDR3 coding sequence is TGCGGTGCTGGGGGCGGGTCTGCTCGGAATCAGCCCCAGCATTTT. It specifies CGAGGGSARNQPQHF. The rearrangement joins TRBV20-1 to TRBJ1-5, with TRBD1 as a possible D gene (6 bases). Germline CDR1 reads DFQATT; CDR2 reads SNEGSKA (reference sequence). The length of the CDR3 is 15 residues.

Only a few counts were recorded for this clonotype. The chain is built from TRBV20-1 and TRBJ2-5, with D unresolved. With 2 bases removed from V and 2 bases from J, the gap between germline ends came to 6 bases. The CDR3 totals 12 residues. Germline V gene lookup returns CDR1 DFQATT and CDR2 SNEGSKA (reference sequence). DNA for the CDR3: TGCAGTGCTAGATTCTTACAAGAGACCCAGTACTTC. Amino acids: CSARFLQETQYF.

This clonotype showed up many times. The rearrangement links TRBV21-1 to TRBJ2-3; TRBD1, the D gene given by the table, was not confirmed from the DNA. TRBV21-1 is a pseudogene. The CDR3 has 20 amino acids. CDR3 DNA sequence: TGTGCCAGCAGCACAGAGGACAGGGCTGGGCCTCTCGGGGGCACAGATACGCAGTATTTT. Protein sequence: CASSTEDRAGPLGGTDTQYF.

Of note for this clonotype: Relative to the germline gene, one junction end is altered; a read error may explain this. V usage is TRBV7-9 and J usage is TRBJ2-3; possibly TRBD2 for D (6 bases). Germline V gene data show CDR1 as SEHNR and CDR2 as FQNEAQ (reference sequence). This CDR3 is 14 amino acids long. The chain's CDR3 is CASSIADTTDMQYF. CDR3 sequence (DNA): TGTGCCAGCAGCATAGCGGATACCACAGATATGCAGTATTTT.

Points on this clonotype: A junction end diverges from the germline sequence, so it may reflect a read error. The rearrangement uses TRBV5-4 and TRBJ2-7; 8 bases match TRBD2. The germline CDR1 and CDR2 sequences are SGHNT and YYREEE (reference sequence). CDR3 length equals 16 residues. CDR3 DNA sequence: TGTGCCTGCAGCTTGGTTTCAAGCGGGGGACACTACGAGCAGTACTTC. Protein: CACSLVSSGGHYEQYF.

This clonotype appeared a few times. This chain connects TRBV30 to TRBJ2-7; 11 bases match TRBD1. This CDR3 region has 12 residues. V shed 5 bases, J shed 5 bases, and the junction held 2 bases outside the gene matches. Germline assignment: CDR1 GTSNPN and CDR2 SVGIG (reference sequence). DNA of the CDR3: TGTGCCTGGGGGACAGGGGGTAACGAGCAGTACTTC. Translating gives CAWGTGGNEQYF.

Details on this clonotype: Its ends do not fully match the called genes, so a read error is possible. The rearrangement joins TRBV20-1 to TRBJ2-3, with 9 bases that match TRBD2. Germline V lookup: CDR1 DFQATT, CDR2 SNEGSKA (reference sequence). This CDR3 has 16 residues. The CDR3 reads CSARPVPSGATDTLYF. In DNA form, the CDR3 reads TGCAGTGCTAGACCCGTTCCTAGCGGGGCCACAGATACGCTGTATTTT.

This clonotype appeared a few times. This rearrangement joins TRBV7-9 to TRBJ2-5; 7 bases agree with TRBD1. From germline, CDR1 is SEHNR and CDR2 FQNEAQ (reference sequence). Trimming removed 0 bases from V and 0 bases from J; junction bases left unmatched: 4. This CDR3 contains 16 residues. CDR3: CASSLAGTAYQETQYF. The CDR3 coding sequence is TGTGCCAGCAGCTTAGCGGGGACAGCTTACCAAGAGACCCAGTACTTC.

The genes are TRBV7-3 and TRBJ2-1, with 9 bases that match TRBD1. CDR1 and CDR2 (germline): SGHTA, FQGTGA. Unmatched junction bases numbered 9, after V lost 3 bases and J lost 6 bases. The CDR3 length is 16 residues. The CDR3 protein is CASSFGGTGSRNEQFF. The CDR3 coding sequence is TGTGCCAGCAGCTTCGGAGGGACAGGGTCACGCAATGAGCAGTTCTTC.

CDR3 DNA sequence: TGCGCCAGCGAATGGAGGGACGAGCAGTACTTC. Translation gives CASEWRDEQYF. The chain has TRBV10-2 and TRBJ2-7; a weak D match, TRBD2 (6 bases). The CDR3 sequence is 11 residues long. The germline V and J ends were trimmed by 8 bases and 5 bases, with 10 bases remaining between them. The germline V gene encodes CDR1 WSHSY and CDR2 SAAADI.

This clonotype showed up many times. CDR3 region: CASSSGQGTRTEAFF. CDR3 nucleotide sequence: TGTGCCAGCAGCTCCGGACAGGGAACGAGGACTGAAGCTTTCTTT. The V call is TRBV7-9, the J call TRBJ1-1; 8 nucleotides align to TRBD1. Germline V CDR1 and CDR2: SEHNR, FQNEAQ (reference sequence). The CDR3 length is 15 residues. J lost 5 bases, V lost 4 bases, and 9 bases had no gene match. The variable domain in full, completed from reference TRBV7-9 and TRBJ1-1, reads DTGVSQNPRHKITKRGQNVTFRCDPISEHNRLYWYRQTLGQGPEFLTYFQNEAQLEKSRLLSDRFSAERPKGSFSTLEIQRTEQGDSAMYLCASSSGQGTRTEAFFGQGTRLTVV.

This clonotype was counted only a few times. This chain uses TRBV19 with TRBJ2-1, with D possibly being TRBD1 or TRBD2 (6 bases each). Germline CDR1 and CDR2: LNHDA and SQIVND (reference sequence). Trimming pared 3 bases from V and 8 bases from J, leaving 11 bases between. This CDR3 is built from 13 residues. The CDR3, as DNA: TGTGCCAGTAGTATGATGGGGGGCTATGAGCAGTTCTTC. Its translation: CASSMMGGYEQFF.

Comment on this clonotype: A much larger clone differs from this one at a single base, so this may be a read error. The chain is built from TRBV29-1 and TRBJ1-1; no firm D call. CDR1 is SQVTM, CDR2 ANQGSEA, per germline. The V end lost 1 base, the J end lost 7 bases, and 7 bases lay between the germline ends. The CDR3 sequence is 11 residues long. CDR3 bases: TGCAGCGTTGAAGGGCCAGTTGAAGCTTTCTTT. Residues: CSVEGPVEAFF.

Concerning this clonotype: It is likely a read error, because the conserved phenylalanine at the end of the CDR3 is missing. The rearrangement uses TRBV27 and TRBJ1-5, with D possibly being TRBD1 (6 bases). V dropped 5 bases and J dropped 6 bases, with 14 bases sitting between them. Germline CDR1 MNHEY, CDR2 SMNVEV (reference sequence). There are 14 residues in the CDR3. The CDR3, as DNA: TGTGCCAGCAGTCTTTCAGGGGAGGGTCAGCCCCAGCATCTT. The encoded protein is CASSLSGEGQPQHL.

On this clonotype: One junction end disagrees with the germline gene, perhaps due to a read error. The chain combines TRBV29-1 with TRBJ1-1, with D hard to call. Germline CDR1 reads SQVTM; CDR2 reads ANQGSEA. The CDR3 is made up of 12 amino acids. CDR3 coding DNA: TGCAGCGTTCGAGGGTGTGGCTCTGAAGCTCTCTTT. It specifies CSVRGCGSEALF.